Sequencing of this TCR beta chain was carried out in a study of blood T cells in healthy people across ages. The V and J ends lost 4 bases and 6 bases, in that order; junction bases with no gene match: 10. Germline V lookup: CDR1 LGHDT, CDR2 YNNKEL (reference sequence). The CDR3 runs to 16 residues. This clonotype was found a few times. The second PCR ran roughly 6 to 11 cycles with a sample-barcoded 5' primer and J-beta primers. One entry per CDR3 protein results from TCRdb running MiXCR on the 5' RACE reads. The table lists approximately 730,000 distinct CDR3 sequences, around 46% of them singletons, with roughly 20% in the top ten.

The rearrangement links TRBV3-1 to TRBJ2-1; the match to TRBD1 covers 9 bases. This receptor was identified in a woman aged 60-75 years in good health. The specimen was blood. CDR3 in DNA: TGTGCCAGCAGCCTAGGGGGGACAGGGACCCCCAATGAGCAGTTCTTC. Encoded protein: CASSLGGTGTPNEQFF.